Each of the 4 T cell receptor beta chains below was sequenced from the same sample in a study of PD-1 blockade in classical Hodgkin lymphoma. No patient escaped relapse after autologous stem cell transplantation, and brentuximab vedotin exposure varied. The data were produced by immunoSEQ multiplex PCR, yet TCRdb's version contains in-frame clones alone and is incomplete. The data contain 20,000 to 30,000 clones, approximately 80% of them seen just once; the ten biggest clones take up 8% to 8.5%. The sequences come from peripheral blood mononuclear cells (PBMCs), collected before the second cycle of nivolumab. The receptors were sampled from a human donor with classical Hodgkin lymphoma.

This clone was counted between two and nine times. V gene TRBV4-1 combines with J gene TRBJ1-6, with 7 bases that match TRBD1. V was clipped by 3 bases and J by 7 bases; unmatched bases: 9. From germline, CDR1 is MGHRA and CDR2 YSYEKL. The CDR3 spans 16 residues. Here the CDR3 reads CASSHTTGTLNSPLHF. CDR3 bases: TGCGCCAGCAGCCACACGACAGGGACCTTGAATTCACCCCTCCACTTT.

This chain connects TRBV7-2 to TRBJ1-1; D is undetermined. CDR3 length: 12 residues. Germline V gene lookup returns CDR1 SGHTA and CDR2 FQGNSA. Deletions cut 1 base from V and 6 bases from J, with 6 bases between. CDR3 DNA sequence: TGTGCCAGCAGCTTAGTGTTCCCTGAAGCTTTCTTT. It codes for CASSLVFPEAFF.

This chain uses TRBV5-5 with TRBJ1-1; the D is unclear. Looked up from germline, CDR1 is SGHKS and CDR2 is YYEKEE (reference sequence). Trimming removed 5 bases at V and 0 bases at J, with 8 bases between. The CDR3 has 13 amino acids. The CDR3 DNA follows: TGTGCCAGCAGTTTAGGGTTGAACACTGAAGCTTTCTTT. The encoded protein is CASSLGLNTEAFF.

The CDR3 DNA reads as TGTGCCAGCAGTTACGCCGGGACAGGAGGTTACGAGCAGTACTTC. Amino acid sequence: CASSYAGTGGYEQYF. This chain uses TRBV6-6 with TRBJ2-7; 8 positions match TRBD1. The germline gives CDR1 MNHNY, CDR2 SVGAGI (reference sequence). V was pared by 2 bases and J by 4 bases, with 7 bases of the junction left unmatched. The CDR3 loop spans 15 amino acids.